This T cell receptor beta chain stems from a study of blood T cell repertoires in COVID-19. Overall study context: Donors in the United States, Italy and Spain gave samples during acute or convalescent COVID-19. Sample material is recorded as cDNA or gDNA derived from T cells, B-cell-depleted T cells, or PBMCs.

This CDR3 region has 14 residues. From germline, CDR1 is MNHEY and CDR2 SVGAGI. Germline trimming cut 5 bases from V and 11 bases from J; bases unmatched to any gene: 13. In the original processing: It was from reference gene primer amplification that nucleated cell counts were estimated. The method was immunoSEQ multiplex PCR; TCRdb's version includes in-frame clones alone and lacks a portion of them. The V and J calls and the clone size are those of that table, but D and trimming were determined from the DNA. The repertoire has about 160,000 clones, around 90% of them found once; the top ten carry approximately 3%.

Input material: peripheral blood. The TCR comes from a man in his sixties with acute or convalescent COVID-19. The rearrangement uses TRBV6-5 and TRBJ1-1, with 8 positions matching TRBD1. CDR3 coding DNA: TGTGCCAGCAGTCAAACGGGACAGGTTACGGGGGCTTTCTTT. It specifies CASSQTGQVTGAFF.